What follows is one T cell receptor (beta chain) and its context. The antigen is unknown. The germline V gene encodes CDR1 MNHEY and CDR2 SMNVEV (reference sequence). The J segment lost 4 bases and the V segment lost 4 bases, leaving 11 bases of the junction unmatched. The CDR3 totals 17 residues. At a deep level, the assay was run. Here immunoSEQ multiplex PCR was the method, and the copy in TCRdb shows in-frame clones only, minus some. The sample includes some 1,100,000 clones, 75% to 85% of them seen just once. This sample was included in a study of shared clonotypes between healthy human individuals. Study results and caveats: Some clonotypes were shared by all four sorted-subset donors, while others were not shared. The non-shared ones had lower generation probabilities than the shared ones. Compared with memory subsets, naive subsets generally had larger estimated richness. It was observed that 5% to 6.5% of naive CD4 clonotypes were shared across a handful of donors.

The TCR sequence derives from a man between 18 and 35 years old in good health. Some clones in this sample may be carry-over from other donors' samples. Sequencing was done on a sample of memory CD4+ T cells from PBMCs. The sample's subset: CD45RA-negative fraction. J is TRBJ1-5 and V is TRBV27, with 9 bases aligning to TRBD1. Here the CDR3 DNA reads TGTGCCAGCAGTTCCAGGACAGGGGCCCCGCGGAATCAGCCCCAGCATTTT. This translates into CASSSRTGAPRNQPQHF.